This TCR beta chain was identified during a study of CXCR3-negative and CXCR3-positive naive CD8 T cells. General observations from the study: Both naive subsets showed comparably high diversity, and memory CD8+ cells showed much lower diversity. CXCR3-positive naive cells carried more hydrophobic TRB CDR3s than CXCR3-negative ones.

The libraries of TRB cDNA were constructed through 5' RACE using UMI labels. Each CDR3 protein gets one entry in TCRdb, which reprocessed the 5' RACE reads and gives no DNA. Here the sample table reports around 130,000 distinct CDR3 sequences. Cells that were CD45RO-CCR7+CD27+CD95- constituted naive CD8+ T cells. This CDR3 comprises 13 residues. Germline CDR1 DFQATT, CDR2 SNEGSKA (reference sequence). Remarks on this clonotype: Its antigen remains unidentified.

Sequencing was done on a sample of naive CXCR3+ CD8+ T cells from blood. This sample's subset: CD45RO-CCR7+CD27+CD95- naive CD8+ T cells expressing CXCR3 (TNR3+). V and J are TRBV20-1 and TRBJ2-1. This receptor was taken from a human donor in good health. Some clones in this sample may be carry-over from other donors' samples. The CDR3 region is CSARDVPADEQFF.